This TCR beta chain was sequenced during a study of cytomegalovirus exposure and HLA in healthy donors. The CDR3 covers 15 residues. The V segment lost 2 bases and the J segment 8 bases; nucleotides outside the gene matches: 8. In germline, CDR1 is MNHNY, CDR2 SVGAGI (reference sequence). The PCR ran on 60 Vbeta and 13 Jbeta primers. Data came from immunoSEQ multiplex PCR; TCRdb stores just in-frame clones and leaves some out. Recorded for this sample: some 120,000 clones. This sequence was found in a man between 18 and 35 years old in good health and CMV-seronegative. The chain joins TRBV6-6 to TRBJ1-5; TRBD1 matches at 8 bases. The sequenced material came from PBMCs. CDR3: CASSYGRGQGEPQHF. CDR3 nucleotides: TGTGCCAGCAGTTACGGCAGGGGGCAGGGAGAGCCCCAGCATTTT.